This paragraph reports one T cell receptor (beta chain). This entry comes from a study of cytotoxic CD8 clonotypes in ibrutinib-treated CLL. Across the whole study: Enrolment comprised approximately 10 relapsed/refractory and over 14 treatment-naive patients; 17 to 18 were IGHV unmutated. Responses: 24 partial, 2 complete; after median around 64 months, about 15 stayed remitted, around twelve progressed.

The CDR3 runs to 14 residues. The germline V gene encodes CDR1 SGHTA and CDR2 FQGTGA. Between the trimmed V and J ends, which lost 5 bases and 2 bases, there was a span of 11 bases. Repertoires were generated with immunoSEQ multiplex PCR, while TCRdb's copy carries only in-frame clones and drops some. The profile shows 150,000 or so clones, 81% of them singletons. This clonotype was sampled from a human donor with chronic lymphocytic leukemia. The chain carries TRBV7-3 and TRBJ2-3; unclear D gene. The sequencing used PBMCs, collected after 12 months of ibrutinib treatment. The CDR3 nucleotides read TGTGCCAGCAGCACCGACCCCATCACAGATACGCAGTATTTT. It encodes CASSTDPITDTQYF.